This T cell receptor beta chain came from a study of high-grade serous ovarian cancer treatment subgroups. V was shortened by 10 bases and J by 4 bases, with 8 bases between the two germline ends. Germline V gene lookup returns CDR1 MNHNS and CDR2 SASEGT. The CDR3 is 10 residues long. The tumor samples were collected prior to definitive surgery or chemotherapy. Concerning this clone: Its specificity is not known.

The repertoire was sequenced with immunoSEQ multiplex PCR; TCRdb's copy has only in-frame clones and lacks some. This sample has around 30,000 clones, with about 81% found just once. Study-wide findings and caveats: Different patients shared almost no repertoire; same-patient tumors shared roughly 0.11 to 0.85. TCR relatedness rose with neoantigen level and trended with mutation load.

This TCR derives from a human donor with high-grade serous ovarian cancer. The sequenced sample consisted of tumor tissue. This chain links TRBV6-1 with TRBJ2-7; D gene ambiguous. The CDR3 DNA reads as TGTGCCACCCGAGATTACGAGCAGTACTTC. It encodes CATRDYEQYF.